The next 20 T cell receptor beta chains were all read from a single sample in a study of CD8 T cells in Susac syndrome. cDNA came from roughly 0.53 to 1 ug RNA primed by random hexamers. TCRdb called the immunoSEQ multiplex PCR reads again in MiXCR, with one record for every CDR3 protein. The sample records 150,000 to 200,000 distinct CDR3 sequences, 90% to 95% being singletons. Sequences were obtained from CD4+ T cells from PBMCs. Receptors were obtained from a human donor with Susac syndrome.

The chain combines TRBV14 with TRBJ2-3, with TRBD2 identical over 8 bases. Trimming removed 4 bases from V and 4 bases from J; junction bases left unmatched: 7. From germline, CDR1 is SGHDN and CDR2 FVKESK. The CDR3 has 15 amino acids. This CDR3 reads CASSPIGTRADTQYF. The CDR3, as DNA: TGTGCCAGCAGCCCTATTGGGACTAGAGCAGATACGCAGTATTTT.

The V gene is TRBV5-4, the J gene TRBJ1-2, with D perhaps TRBD1 (6 bases). Germline loops: CDR1 SGHNT, CDR2 YYREEE (reference sequence). The CDR3 is 16 residues long. V gave up 2 bases and J gave up 1 base, with 15 bases separating them. DNA for the CDR3: TGTGCCAGCAGCTTTCCGGGACAATCGATTAACTATGGCTACACCTTC. It specifies CASSFPGQSINYGYTF.

The genes are TRBV6-5 and TRBJ1-1; tentative D call: TRBD1 (6 bases). The CDR3 runs 13 residues. Germline V gene sequence: CDR1 MNHEY, CDR2 SVGAGI. The V end lost 7 bases, the J end lost 5 bases, and 14 bases lay between the germline ends. In nucleotides, the CDR3 is TGTGCCAGCACCCGACAGGCAGGGACTGAAGCTTTCTTT. It yields the protein CASTRQAGTEAFF.

V is TRBV20-1 and J is TRBJ2-1; 13 bases are shared with TRBD2. V lost 5 bases, J lost 6 bases, and 4 bases stayed unmatched. Looked up from germline, CDR1 is DFQATT and CDR2 is SNEGSKA (reference sequence). The CDR3 loop spans 14 amino acids. CDR3 region: CSASRLAGGNEQFF. CDR3 DNA: TGCAGTGCTTCTAGACTAGCGGGGGGCAATGAGCAGTTCTTC.

This chain connects TRBV4-1 to TRBJ2-5; D uncertain. Germline assignment: CDR1 MGHRA and CDR2 YSYEKL. The CDR3 consists of 19 residues. The germline V and J ends were trimmed by 1 base and 0 bases, with 21 bases remaining between them. CDR3 sequence reads: CASSQGSWLVAGNQETQYF. The CDR3, as DNA: TGCGCCAGCAGCCAAGGTTCCTGGCTAGTTGCTGGAAACCAAGAGACCCAGTACTTC.

This chain connects TRBV20-1 to TRBJ1-1; 8 bases are a match to TRBD1. Losses at the gene ends were 1 base for V and 2 bases for J; bases not matched to a gene: 6. The CDR3 length is 15 residues. CDR1 is DFQATT and CDR2 is SNEGSKA in the germline V gene (reference sequence). The CDR3 nucleotides read TGCAGTGCTAGAGCTCAGGGGACAGGTAACACTGAAGCTTTCTTT. Residues: CSARAQGTGNTEAFF.

For this clonotype: A read error may account for a junction end that differs from germline. The V gene is TRBV12-3 or TRBV12-4, the J gene TRBJ2-3; D is uncertain. This CDR3 contains 12 residues. The CDR3: CASSLDRDTQYF. As DNA, the CDR3 is TGTGCCAGCAGCTTAGATCGCGATACGCAGTATTTT.

The chain employs TRBV3-1 and TRBJ1-4; tentative D call: TRBD1 (6 bases). Germline V CDR1 and CDR2: LGHDT, YNNKEL (reference sequence). This CDR3 region has 16 residues. Trimming left V 0 bases short and J 5 bases short, with 13 bases between. The CDR3 DNA is TGTGCCAGCAGCCAAGATCGACAGGCTCAGAATGAAAAACTGTTTTTT. Protein product: CASSQDRQAQNEKLFF.

This chain uses TRBV5-1 with TRBJ1-5; D gene ambiguous. The germline gives CDR1 SGHRS, CDR2 YFSETQ. Trimming left V 4 bases short and J 0 bases short, with 11 bases between. The CDR3 is 15 residues long. The CDR3 sequence is CASSPDTYSNQPQHF. The CDR3, as DNA: TGCGCCAGCAGCCCCGACACCTATAGCAATCAGCCCCAGCATTTT. Supplemented by reference TRBV5-1 and TRBJ1-5, the full variable domain reads KAGVTQTPRYLIKTRGQQVTLSCSPISGHRSVSWYQQTPGQGLQFLFEYFSETQRNKGNFPGRFSGRQFSNSRSEMNVSTLELGDSALYLCASSPDTYSNQPQHFGDGTRLSIL.

This clonotype occurred a few times. This chain uses TRBV6-1 with TRBJ2-3, with D tentatively TRBD2 (8 bases). The CDR3 runs to 16 residues. The V end was cut by 6 bases, the J end by 0 bases, with 16 bases between. CDR1 is MNHNS and CDR2 is SASEGT in the germline V gene. Written as DNA, the CDR3 is TGTGCCAGCAGAAGGGGGCTAGCGGGCAGCACAGATACGCAGTATTTT. Its translation: CASRRGLAGSTDTQYF.

V gene TRBV29-1 combines with J gene TRBJ1-2; the D is unclear. Per the germline V gene, CDR1 is SQVTM and CDR2 is ANQGSEA. This CDR3 spans 12 amino acids. Trimming cost V 4 bases and J 3 bases, with 9 bases left between them. The CDR3 is CSVAPGDYGYTF. DNA of the CDR3: TGCAGCGTTGCGCCCGGTGACTATGGCTACACCTTC.

The genes are TRBV5-1 and TRBJ1-6; a weak D match, TRBD1 (5 bases). The germline V gene encodes CDR1 SGHRS and CDR2 YFSETQ. V shed 0 bases and J shed 7 bases, with 14 bases lying between them. The CDR3 contains 16 residues. The DNA for the CDR3 is TGCGCCAGCAGCTTGGGGGGCACCTTCGAGAATTCACCCCTCCACTTT. It codes for CASSLGGTFENSPLHF.

The chain is built from TRBV20-1 and TRBJ2-3; 8 bases agree with TRBD2. Germline-derived CDR1 and CDR2 are DFQATT and SNEGSKA (reference sequence). Trimming at V came to 1 base and at J to 2 bases, leaving 8 bases not matched to a gene. The length of the CDR3 is 16 residues. The CDR3 DNA reads as TGCAGTGCTAGAGCCCCCACTAGCGGATACACAGATACGCAGTATTTT. Its translation: CSARAPTSGYTDTQYF.

The genes are TRBV20-1 and TRBJ1-1; D not certain. V was trimmed by 1 base and J by 5 bases, leaving 14 bases between them. The CDR3 is 14 residues long. In germline, CDR1 is DFQATT, CDR2 SNEGSKA (reference sequence). DNA of the CDR3: TGCAGTGCTAGAGGTGGAGCTCGGGAAACTGAAGCTTTCTTT. Protein: CSARGGARETEAFF.

The J gene is TRBJ2-7, the V gene TRBV29-1; D remains ambiguous. Germline loops: CDR1 SQVTM, CDR2 ANQGSEA. Trimming stripped 4 bases from V and 0 bases from J, with 7 bases between. The CDR3 length is 12 residues. CDR3 nucleotide sequence: TGCAGCGTTGTTCCGGGCTCCTACGAGCAGTACTTC. It is translated as CSVVPGSYEQYF.

The chain recombines TRBV7-9 with TRBJ2-7; D is uncertain. This CDR3 has 13 residues. Germline loops: CDR1 SEHNR, CDR2 FQNEAQ (reference sequence). V was shortened by 5 bases and J by 0 bases, with 8 bases between the two germline ends. The CDR3 spells CASSAQVSYEQYF. CDR3 bases: TGTGCCAGCAGCGCTCAGGTCTCCTACGAGCAGTACTTC.

The CDR3 is CASSHLKQGRFF. The CDR3 coding sequence is TGTGCCAGCAGCCACCTAAAACAGGGGCGGTTCTTC. This rearrangement joins TRBV3-1 to TRBJ2-1; 7 positions agree with TRBD1. CDR1 and CDR2 (germline): LGHDT, YNNKEL (reference sequence). The CDR3 covers 12 residues. The V and J ends lost 3 bases and 15 bases, in that order; junction bases with no gene match: 8.

The CDR3 bases are TGTGCCAGTAGTCCTACCGGGCCTGGGGAGACCCAGTACTTC. Amino acid sequence: CASSPTGPGETQYF. The chain joins TRBV19 to TRBJ2-5; D remains unclear. The germline V gene has CDR1 LNHDA and CDR2 SQIVND (reference sequence). The V gene lost 5 bases and the J gene lost 5 bases, with 15 bases spanning the gap. There are 14 residues in the CDR3.

The rearrangement links TRBV29-1 to TRBJ2-5; D gene uncertain. The CDR3 spans 13 residues. Trimming stripped 5 bases from V and 2 bases from J, with 12 bases between. Germline CDR1 and CDR2: SQVTM and ANQGSEA. This CDR3 is CSVITAGQETQYF. In DNA form, the CDR3 reads TGCAGCGTTATAACAGCAGGACAAGAGACCCAGTACTTC.

V is TRBV5-4 and J is TRBJ2-7; no reliable D call. The CDR3 runs to 13 residues. V lost 0 bases and J 5 bases, leaving 9 bases between the germline ends. Germline CDR1 SGHNT, CDR2 YYREEE (reference sequence). CDR3 amino acids: CASSLVGQDEQYF. The CDR3 nucleotides read TGTGCCAGCAGCTTGGTAGGGCAGGACGAGCAGTACTTC. The entire variable domain, with the rest obtained from reference TRBV5-4 and TRBJ2-7, is as follows: ETGVTQSPTHLIKTRGQQVTLRCSSQSGHNTVSWYQQALGQGPQFIFQYYREEENGRGNFPPRFSGLQFPNYSSELNVNALELDDSALYLCASSLVGQDEQYFGPGTRLTVT.